The clone carrying this T cell receptor beta chain was picked up one time. The data belong to a study of blood T cell repertoires in COVID-19. This CDR3 is built from 14 residues. V lost 0 bases, J lost 4 bases, and 10 bases lay in between. Germline V gene lookup returns CDR1 SGHRS and CDR2 YFSETQ. TCRdb keeps only in-frame clones here, not all; method: immunoSEQ multiplex PCR. Here the sample spans fewer than 250,000 clones, about 83% being singletons. This receptor was taken from a woman between 65 and 79 years old with active or convalescent COVID-19. J is TRBJ1-2 and V is TRBV5-1, with D maybe TRBD1 (5 bases). Sequencing used peripheral blood. The CDR3 loop reads CASSLAGPGYGYTF. For the CDR3, the DNA is TGCGCCAGCAGCTTGGCAGGGCCGGGCTATGGCTACACCTTC.